This T cell receptor beta chain was sequenced during a study of blood T cell repertoires in COVID-19. Background on the study: The analysed material was cDNA or gDNA that came from T cells, B-cell-depleted T cells, or PBMCs.

The CDR3 sequence is 16 residues long. Per germline, CDR1 LGHDT and CDR2 YNNKEL (reference sequence). As for this clone: One end of the junction varies from germline; a read error may be responsible.

Method: immunoSEQ multiplex PCR; TCRdb's copy keeps in-frame clones and lacks some. The profile shows some 150,000 clones, 70% to 85% of them singletons. The clonotype comes from a woman aged 45 to 65 with acute or convalescent COVID-19. V gene TRBV3-1 (or the pseudogene TRBV3-2) combines with J gene TRBJ1-3, with 9 nucleotides matching TRBD1. Material: peripheral blood. CDR3 sequence: CASSQVVPGQGAGMNF. DNA for the CDR3: TGTGCCAGCAGCCAAGTAGTCCCGGGACAGGGAGCGGGCATGAATTTT.